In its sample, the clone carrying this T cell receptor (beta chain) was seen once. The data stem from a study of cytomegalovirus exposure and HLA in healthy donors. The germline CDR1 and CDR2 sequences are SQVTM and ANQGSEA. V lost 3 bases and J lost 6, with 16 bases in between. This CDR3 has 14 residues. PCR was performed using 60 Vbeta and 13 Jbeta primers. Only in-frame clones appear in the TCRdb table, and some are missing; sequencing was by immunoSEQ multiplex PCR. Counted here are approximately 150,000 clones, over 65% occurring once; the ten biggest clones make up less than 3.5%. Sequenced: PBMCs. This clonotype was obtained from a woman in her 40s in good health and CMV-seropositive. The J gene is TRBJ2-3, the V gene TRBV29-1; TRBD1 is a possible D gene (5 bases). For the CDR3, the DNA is TGCAGCGTTGATCACAGGTTAGAATGGGATACGCAGTATTTT. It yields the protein CSVDHRLEWDTQYF.